Listed here are 13 T cell receptor beta chains from one sample, sequenced in a study of cytomegalovirus exposure and HLA in healthy donors. The PCR ran on 60 Vbeta and 13 Jbeta primers. Method: immunoSEQ multiplex PCR; TCRdb's copy keeps in-frame clones and lacks some. The sample lists 200,000 to 250,000 clones, roughly 70% occurring once. Sequencing was done on a sample of PBMCs. The receptors were sampled from a woman aged 25-40 years in good health and CMV-seronegative.

The CDR3 sequence: CASSSPGEDIQYF. DNA for the CDR3: TGTGCCAGCAGCTCTCCCGGGGAGGACATTCAGTACTTC. The chain employs TRBV11-2 and TRBJ2-4, with D tentatively TRBD2 (6 bases). This CDR3 is built from 13 residues. The V end was cut by 4 bases, the J end by 8 bases, with 12 bases between. CDR1 is SGHAT, CDR2 FQNNGV, per germline.

This clone has just one count. The chain has TRBV7-9 and TRBJ2-3; D possibly corresponds to TRBD2 (5 bases). From germline, CDR1 is SEHNR and CDR2 FQNEAQ (reference sequence). V was shortened by 4 bases and J by 4 bases, with 15 bases between the two germline ends. This CDR3 comprises 15 residues. DNA for the CDR3: TGTGCCAGCAGCTCCCCACTAGTCAGAGCAGATACGCAGTATTTT. Residues: CASSSPLVRADTQYF.

About this clone itself: One end of the junction fails to match germline, which may point to a read error. This sequence joins TRBV30 and TRBJ2-3; TRBD2 matches at 9 bases. This CDR3 region has 17 residues. Per the germline V gene, CDR1 is GTSNPN and CDR2 is SVGIG (reference sequence). The CDR3 DNA sequence: TGTGACTGGAGTGGCAGCGGGGGGCCTGGAAGGGCAGATACGCAGTATTTT. Residues: CDWSGSGGPGRADTQYF.

The rearrangement joins TRBV4-1 to TRBJ1-3; 9 bases map to TRBD2. The DNA matches TRBJ2-2 better at its end, which makes the J call doubtful. Germline CDR1 reads MGHRA; CDR2 reads YSYEKL. The CDR3 has 19 amino acids. Here the CDR3 reads CASSQDRAGGWGGTGELFF. The DNA of the CDR3 is TGCGCCAGCAGCCAAGATAGAGCGGGAGGTTGGGGGGGGACCGGGGAGCTGTTTTTT.

This clone was detected only a few times. The DNA of the CDR3 is TGTGCCAGCAGTGTGACAGCGAACACTGAAGCTTTCTTT. Encoded protein: CASSVTANTEAFF. The J gene is TRBJ1-1, the V gene TRBV2; maybe TRBD1 (5 bases). V shed 4 bases and J shed 1 base, with 7 bases lying between them. The CDR3 is made up of 13 amino acids. The V gene's germline CDR1 is SNHLY and CDR2 FYNNEI.

This chain connects TRBV10-3 to TRBJ2-1, with D perhaps matching TRBD2 (6 bases). V gave up 11 bases and J gave up 2 bases, with 16 bases separating them. CDR3 length: 14 residues. The V gene's germline CDR1 is ENHRY and CDR2 SYGVKD. Here the CDR3 reads CAVGNGGPYNEQFF. For the CDR3, the DNA is TGTGCCGTCGGGAACGGGGGTCCCTACAATGAGCAGTTCTTC.

The chain uses TRBV7-9 and TRBJ1-2; TRBD1 is a possible D gene (6 bases). V lost 5 bases, J lost 8 bases, and 33 bases lay in between. The germline gives CDR1 SEHNR, CDR2 FQNEAQ (reference sequence). The CDR3 covers 19 residues. The CDR3 here is CASSHPTNPGTQVHEGYTF. For the CDR3, the DNA is TGTGCCAGCAGCCACCCGACAAATCCCGGGACACAGGTCCATGAGGGCTACACCTTC. The whole variable domain, filled in from reference TRBV7-9 and TRBJ1-2, reads DTGVSQNPRHKITKRGQNVTFRCDPISEHNRLYWYRQTLGQGPEFLTYFQNEAQLEKSRLLSDRFSAERPKGSFSTLEIQRTEQGDSAMYLCASSHPTNPGTQVHEGYTFGSGTRLTVV.

A single count supports this clone. V and J are TRBV19 and TRBJ2-3; D might be TRBD1 (7 bases). The V end was cut by 5 bases, the J end by 4 bases, with 22 bases between. This CDR3 has 17 amino acids. Germline CDR1 is LNHDA and CDR2 is SQIVND (reference sequence). DNA for the CDR3: TGTGCCAGTAGTGCCAGTCGGGCTGGAGGGGGCCCAGATACGCAGTATTTT. Its protein product is CASSASRAGGGPDTQYF.

The CDR3 sequence is CASSHRTGANTEAFF. The CDR3 DNA reads as TGTGCCAGCAGCCACAGGACAGGCGCTAACACTGAAGCTTTCTTT. V usage is TRBV14 and J usage is TRBJ1-1; TRBD1 matches 7 bases. The CDR3 extends over 15 amino acids. Germline CDR1 is SGHDN and CDR2 is FVKESK. Germline trimming cut 3 bases from V and 2 bases from J; bases unmatched to any gene: 6.

This chain connects TRBV5-1 to TRBJ2-3; D may be TRBD1 (5 bases). The CDR3 consists of 15 residues. The V end was cut by 4 bases, the J end by 2 bases, with 14 bases between. CDR1 is SGHRS and CDR2 is YFSETQ in the germline V gene. CDR3 protein: CASSDSATITDTQYF. For the CDR3, the DNA is TGCGCCAGCAGCGACAGTGCCACTATCACAGATACGCAGTATTTT.

The V gene is TRBV15, the J gene TRBJ1-5; D is possibly TRBD1 (5 bases). Germline V gene data show CDR1 as LNHNV and CDR2 as YYDKDF (reference sequence). The CDR3 length is 16 residues. The V and J ends lost 0 bases and 0 bases respectively, with 9 bases between them. DNA for the CDR3: TGTGCCACCAGCAGAGAACGACAGTATAGCAATCAGCCCCAGCATTTT. Residues: CATSRERQYSNQPQHF.

The rearrangement joins TRBV2 to TRBJ2-3; D is ambiguous. The CDR3 has 12 residues. V was pared by 4 bases and J by 2 bases, with 4 bases between. Germline V gene sequence: CDR1 SNHLY, CDR2 FYNNEI. CDR3 region: CASSVVTDTQYF. For the CDR3, the DNA is TGTGCCAGCAGTGTAGTCACAGATACGCAGTATTTT.

The chain joins TRBV9 to TRBJ1-2; D gene unclear. Trimming removed 3 bases at V and 1 base at J, with 10 bases between. The CDR3 consists of 14 residues. Per germline, CDR1 SGDLS and CDR2 YYNGEE. This CDR3 reads CASSGTGSNYGYTF. In DNA form, the CDR3 reads TGTGCCAGCAGCGGGACCGGGAGTAACTATGGCTACACCTTC.